These T cell receptor beta chains were read from a single sample in a study of cytomegalovirus exposure and HLA in healthy donors. Libraries were prepared by immunoSEQ multiplex PCR; TCRdb keeps only in-frame clonotypes and omits some of them. The sample shows 140,000 to 150,000 clones, roughly 78% of them seen only once. The sequenced sample consisted of PBMCs. These receptors originate from a female donor in good health and CMV-seronegative. Both conserved end residues are part of each CDR3. The D gene is left open where the match is weak. Expanded clones are given a class, and other clones once, few, many or no size at all.

J: TRBJ1-2
V: TRBV28
D: TRBD1
size: .
DNA: TGTGCCACCCTCGACAGGGGGGGGGCTGGCTACACCTTC
CDR3: CATLDRGGAGYTF

J: TRBJ2-1
V: TRBV6-5
D: TRBD1
size: .
DNA: TGTGCCAGCAGCCCGGTTTACAGGGGTAACAATGAGCAGTTCTTC
CDR3: CASSPVYRGNNEQFF

J: TRBJ2-6
V: TRBV19
D: TRBD1
size: .
DNA: TGTGCCAGTAGTGGTTTGAGGACAGGGGTGTCTGGGGCCAACGTCCTGACTTTC
CDR3: CASSGLRTGVSGANVLTF

J: TRBJ1-6
V: TRBV4-2
D: .
size: .
DNA: TGTGCCAGCGCAGTTAACTATAATTCACCCCTCCACTTT
CDR3: CASAVNYNSPLHF

J: TRBJ1-2
V: TRBV6-5
D: .
size: .
DNA: TGTGCCAGCAGTTACGGGCCAGCTAACTATGGCTACACCTTC
CDR3: CASSYGPANYGYTF

J: TRBJ1-4
V: TRBV4-1
D: .
size: few
DNA: TGCGCCAGCAGCCAAGAGGGAGGCAGGTCCAGTGAAAAACTGTTTTTT
CDR3: CASSQEGGRSSEKLFF

J: TRBJ1-5
V: TRBV5-1
D: .
size: .
DNA: TGCGCCAGCAGCAGAGTTCCCATGGGGCTGGATCAGCCCCAGCATTTT
CDR3: CASSRVPMGLDQPQHF

J: TRBJ1-2
V: TRBV27
D: TRBD1
size: .
DNA: TGTGCCAGCAGTTTAAGTGGACAGGATTATGGCTACACCTTC
CDR3: CASSLSGQDYGYTF

J: TRBJ2-7
V: TRBV2
D: TRBD1
size: .
DNA: TGTGCCAGCAGTTTTCCACTGACAGGGAAGGCCTACGAGCAGTACTTC
CDR3: CASSFPLTGKAYEQYF

J: TRBJ2-5
V: TRBV7-2
D: TRBD2
size: .
DNA: TGTGCCAGCAGCTTAGTGAGGCTAGCGGGAGTAGAGACCCAGTACTTC
CDR3: CASSLVRLAGVETQYF

J: TRBJ1-2
V: TRBV7-9
D: .
size: .
DNA: TGTGCCAGCAGCAAAGATAGCCCTTATGGCTACCCCTTC
CDR3: CASSKDSPYGYPF

J: TRBJ1-2
V: TRBV30
D: .
size: .
DNA: TGTGCCACCCTGAACTATGGCTACCCCTTC
CDR3: CATLNYGYPF

J: TRBJ1-1
V: TRBV28
D: .
size: once
DNA: TGTGCCAGCAGTTTCGGTGACACTGAAGCTTTCTTT
CDR3: CASSFGDTEAFF

J: TRBJ2-5
V: TRBV11-3
D: .
size: .
DNA: TGTGCCAGCAGCTTAGGTCCTAGTGGGGAGACCCAGTACTTC
CDR3: CASSLGPSGETQYF

J: TRBJ2-4
V: TRBV19
D: TRBD1
size: once
DNA: TGTGCCAGTAGTATAGCCTCAACCGGGACAGTGGCAGGATTTAGCAACATTCAGTACTTC
CDR3: CASSIASTGTVAGFSNIQYF

J: TRBJ2-1
V: TRBV27
D: TRBD1
size: .
DNA: TGTGCCAGCAGTTTATGGTACGGGACAGGCCTACCCAAGGAGCAGTTCTTC
CDR3: CASSLWYGTGLPKEQFF

J: TRBJ1-2
V: TRBV28
D: TRBD1
size: .
DNA: TGTGCCAGCAATGTTGACAGGGTGGGTGGCTACACCTTC
CDR3: CASNVDRVGGYTF

J: TRBJ2-7
V: TRBV5-1
D: .
size: .
DNA: TGCGCCAGCAGCTTAGGGGACGAGCAGTACTTC
CDR3: CASSLGDEQYF

J: TRBJ2-2
V: TRBV5-5
D: .
size: .
DNA: TGTGCCAGCAGCGTCACGAACACCGGGGAGCTGTTTTTT
CDR3: CASSVTNTGELFF

J: TRBJ2-3
V: TRBV7-8
D: TRBD2
size: .
DNA: TGTGCCAGCAGCTTAGCTAGCGGGGAATTGAAAACAGATACGCAGTATTTT
CDR3: CASSLASGELKTDTQYF

J: TRBJ2-7
V: TRBV6-1
D: .
size: medium-sized
DNA: TGTGCCAGCAGTCGGGGATACGAGCAGTACTTC
CDR3: CASSRGYEQYF

J: TRBJ2-5
V: TRBV7-6
D: TRBD2
size: .
DNA: TGTGCCAGCAGACCATTAGCGGGGGGGCGGCAAGAGACCCAGTACTTC
CDR3: CASRPLAGGRQETQYF

J: TRBJ1-6
V: TRBV5-1
D: TRBD1
size: .
DNA: TGCGCCAGCAGCATCGGACAGGGTCCGAATTCACCCCTCCACTTT
CDR3: CASSIGQGPNSPLHF

J: TRBJ1-2
V: TRBV5-8
D: .
size: few
DNA: TGTGCCAGCAGCTTGGCCGGAGAAGGCTACACCTTC
CDR3: CASSLAGEGYTF

J: TRBJ2-1
V: TRBV18
D: TRBD2
size: few
DNA: TGTGCCAGCTCACCACCTGGAGCTAGCGGGGACTACAATGAGCAGTTCTTC
CDR3: CASSPPGASGDYNEQFF

J: TRBJ1-2
V: TRBV7-3
D: .
size: few
DNA: TGTGCCAGCAGCTCCGTAGGGGGGGCTGCAGGTGGCTACACCTTC
CDR3: CASSSVGGAAGGYTF

J: TRBJ2-1
V: TRBV27
D: TRBD2
size: .
DNA: TGTGCCAGCAGTTTAATTAGCGGGAGGGCCCACAATGAGCAGTTCTTC
CDR3: CASSLISGRAHNEQFF

J: TRBJ2-2
V: TRBV15
D: TRBD1
size: .
DNA: TGTGCCACCAGCAGGAGGACAGGGGGGACCGGGGAGCTGTTTTTT
CDR3: CATSRRTGGTGELFF

J: TRBJ2-1
V: TRBV2
D: .
size: .
DNA: TGTGCCAGCACGGGGAATTCCTACAATGAGCAGTTCTTC
CDR3: CASTGNSYNEQFF

J: TRBJ1-2
V: TRBV19
D: .
size: .
DNA: TGTGCCAGTACCGCGATTCGTAAGACAGACCAATATGGCTACACCTTC
CDR3: CASTAIRKTDQYGYTF

J: TRBJ2-3
V: TRBV7-2
D: TRBD2
size: .
DNA: TGTGCCAGCGGACTAGCGGGGTTAACAGATACGCAGTATTTT
CDR3: CASGLAGLTDTQYF

J: TRBJ1-3
V: TRBV29-1
D: TRBD1
size: few
DNA: TGCAGCGTTGGACAGGGGGCGAATGGAAACACCATATATTTT
CDR3: CSVGQGANGNTIYF

J: TRBJ1-5
V: TRBV28
D: .
size: .
DNA: TGTGCCAGCAGTTTTCCCTCCGGTAGCAATCAGCCCCAGCATTTT
CDR3: CASSFPSGSNQPQHF

J: TRBJ2-5
V: TRBV28
D: .
size: .
DNA: TGTGCCAGCACCTCGCATCCCCTGTCTGAAGAGCAGTACTTC
CDR3: CASTSHPLSEEQYF

J: TRBJ2-2
V: TRBV11-1
D: .
size: .
DNA: TGTGCCAGCAGCTTATGGCCGTACACCGGGGAGCTGTTTTTT
CDR3: CASSLWPYTGELFF

J: TRBJ1-2
V: TRBV4-3
D: .
size: few
DNA: TGCGCCAGCAGCCAAGGGAACCCTCGGGACTATGGCTACACCTTC
CDR3: CASSQGNPRDYGYTF

J: TRBJ2-5
V: TRBV28
D: .
size: .
DNA: TGTGCCAGCAGTTTATACAAGGGGCCCCAAGAGACCCAGTACTTC
CDR3: CASSLYKGPQETQYF